The clone carrying this TCR beta chain has a count of ten or more. Its antigen is as yet unknown. Trimming at V came to 2 bases and at J to 8 bases, leaving 6 bases not matched to a gene. The CDR3 has 15 amino acids. Germline-derived CDR1 and CDR2 are SEHNR and FQNEAQ (reference sequence). TCRdb reprocessed the 5' RACE reads via MiXCR and lists one record per CDR3 protein. The sample has around 210,000 distinct CDR3 sequences, around 9.5% seen once. The data originate from a study of T-cell memory formation after mild COVID-19. Overall study results and limits: Clones contracting over day 15 to 85 were CD4/CD8 balanced, with later expanders leaning CD4+. CD4+ contracting clones were mainly CM and EM; CD8+ ones, EMRA.

This TCR was recovered from a man younger than 30 who had mild COVID-19 (a few samples of this study predate the infection). Cell type and time point are not known. The rearrangement links TRBV7-9 to TRBJ2-1; 10 nucleotides match TRBD2. Sequenced sample: PBMCs or a T cell subset sorted from them (not recorded which). CDR3: CASSLQRGGLHEQFF. The CDR3 DNA is TGTGCCAGCAGCTTACAGCGGGGGGGCCTTCATGAGCAGTTCTTC.